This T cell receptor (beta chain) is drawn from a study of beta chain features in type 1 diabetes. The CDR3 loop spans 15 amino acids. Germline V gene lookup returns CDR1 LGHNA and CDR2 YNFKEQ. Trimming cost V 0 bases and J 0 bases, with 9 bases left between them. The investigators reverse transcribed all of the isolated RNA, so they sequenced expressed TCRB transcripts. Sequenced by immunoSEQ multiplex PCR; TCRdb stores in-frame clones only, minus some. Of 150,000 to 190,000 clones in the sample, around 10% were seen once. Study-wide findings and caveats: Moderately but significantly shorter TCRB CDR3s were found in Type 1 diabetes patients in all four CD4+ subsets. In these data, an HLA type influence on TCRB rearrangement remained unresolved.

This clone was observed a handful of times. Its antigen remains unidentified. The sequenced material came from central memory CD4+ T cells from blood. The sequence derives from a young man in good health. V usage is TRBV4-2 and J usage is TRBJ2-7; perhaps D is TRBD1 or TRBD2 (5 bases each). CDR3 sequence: CASSQDLGDSYEQYF. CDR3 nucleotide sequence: TGTGCCAGCAGCCAAGATTTGGGGGACTCCTACGAGCAGTACTTC.